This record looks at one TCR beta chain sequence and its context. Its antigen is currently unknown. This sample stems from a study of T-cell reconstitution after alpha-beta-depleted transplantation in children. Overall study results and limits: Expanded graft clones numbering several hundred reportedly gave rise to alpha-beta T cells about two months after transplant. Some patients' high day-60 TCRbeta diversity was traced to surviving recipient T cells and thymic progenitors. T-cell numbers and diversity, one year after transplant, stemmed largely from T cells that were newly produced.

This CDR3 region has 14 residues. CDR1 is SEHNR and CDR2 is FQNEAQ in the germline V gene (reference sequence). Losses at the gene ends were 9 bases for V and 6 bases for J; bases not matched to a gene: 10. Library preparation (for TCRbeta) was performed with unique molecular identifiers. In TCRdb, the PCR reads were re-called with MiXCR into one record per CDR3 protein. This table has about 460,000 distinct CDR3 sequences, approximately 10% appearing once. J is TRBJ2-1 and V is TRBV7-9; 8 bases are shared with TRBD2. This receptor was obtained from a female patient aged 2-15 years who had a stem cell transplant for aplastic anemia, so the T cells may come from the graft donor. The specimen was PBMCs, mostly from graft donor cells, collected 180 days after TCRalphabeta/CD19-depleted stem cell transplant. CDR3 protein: CASSGAGVPNEQFF. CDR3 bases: TGTGCCAGTTCAGGAGCGGGAGTGCCCAATGAGCAGTTCTTC.